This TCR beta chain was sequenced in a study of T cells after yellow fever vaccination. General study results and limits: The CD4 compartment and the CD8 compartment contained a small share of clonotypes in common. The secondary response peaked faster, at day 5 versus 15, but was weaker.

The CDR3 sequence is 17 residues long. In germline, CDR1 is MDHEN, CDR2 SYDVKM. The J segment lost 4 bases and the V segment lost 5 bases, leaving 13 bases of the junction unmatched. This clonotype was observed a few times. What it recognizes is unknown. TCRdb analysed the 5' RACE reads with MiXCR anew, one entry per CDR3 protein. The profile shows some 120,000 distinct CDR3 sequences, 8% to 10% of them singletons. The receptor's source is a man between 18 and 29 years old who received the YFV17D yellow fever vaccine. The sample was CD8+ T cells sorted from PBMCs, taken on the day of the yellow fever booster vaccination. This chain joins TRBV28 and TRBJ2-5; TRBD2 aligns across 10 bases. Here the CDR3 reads CASSKTSGILAAETQYF. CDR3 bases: TGTGCCAGCAGTAAAACTAGCGGGATCCTAGCTGCAGAGACCCAGTACTTC.